This TCR delta chain emerged from a study of γδ T cells in repeated Plasmodium falciparum infection. This CDR3 has 17 amino acids. Germline CDR1 is TSWWSYY and CDR2 is QGS. V was trimmed by 4 bases and J by 0 bases, leaving 18 bases between them. Flow sorting of PBMC yielded separate Vgamma9/Vdelta2+ and Vdelta2-negative gammadelta T cell populations for bulk repertoire analysis. TCRdb reanalysed the multiplex PCR reads via CATT. The sample has about 48,000 delta-chain clones, 1.5% to 2% seen once. With respect to this clone: Its antigen is unknown. TCRdb's entry gives the protein of a much larger clone, which mismatches this DNA's translation at residue 8, likely from a read error; the protein reported here is translated from the DNA.

Broader study findings: Repeated controlled infections reportedly drove waves of new clonotype selection in Vdelta2-negative, mostly Vdelta1+, gammadelta repertoires.

The V gene is TRDV1, the J gene TRDJ1; D might be TRDD2 (6 bases). Sequencing input: gamma-delta T cells from blood. This clonotype was obtained from a pool of human donors (malaria-infected and uninfected, not separated). The CDR3 DNA reads as TGTGCTCTTGGGGTCCTACGTGCGATACTTTACACCGATAAACTCATCTTT. Translated, it gives CALGVLRAILYTDKLIF.